The 15 T cell receptor beta chains below were found in one sample sequenced in a study of shared clonotypes between healthy human individuals. Generated by immunoSEQ multiplex PCR, the TCRdb table keeps only in-frame clones and is missing some. Of millions of clones in the sample, around 93% were seen once. As defined, naive CD8 cells were CD45RO-negative and positively selected for CCR7, with terminally differentiated effector memory CD45RA+ cells excluded. The specimen was naive CD8+ T cells from PBMCs. Receptors originate from a man between 18 and 35 years old in good health. Some clones in this sample may be carry-over from other donors' samples.

This clone has more than one count but fewer than ten. The chain is built from TRBV6-5 and TRBJ1-5; TRBD1 agrees at 7 bases. V was clipped by 5 bases and J by 7 bases; unmatched bases: 8. This CDR3 is 14 amino acids long. CDR1 is MNHEY and CDR2 is SVGAGI in the germline V gene. The DNA of the CDR3 is TGTGCCAGCAGTCCGCGGACAGGCGGGCAGCCCCAGCATTTT. This gives the protein CASSPRTGGQPQHF.

The V call is TRBV7-9, the J call TRBJ2-1; D is perhaps TRBD2 (5 bases). This CDR3 spans 14 amino acids. V was pared by 8 bases and J by 4 bases, with 15 bases between. Germline V gene lookup returns CDR1 SEHNR and CDR2 FQNEAQ (reference sequence). CDR3 region: CASQRAAGYNEQFF. CDR3 coding DNA: TGTGCCAGCCAAAGGGCCGCGGGTTACAATGAGCAGTTCTTC.

This clone appeared a single time. This chain's CDR3 is CASSSLKDTSYEQYF. CDR3 sequence (DNA): TGTGCCAGCAGCTCGTTAAAGGATACCTCCTACGAGCAGTACTTC. This chain connects TRBV6-6 to TRBJ2-7; D not certain. In germline, CDR1 is MNHNY, CDR2 SVGAGI (reference sequence). V lost 6 bases and J lost 0, with 15 bases in between. CDR3 length: 15 amino acids.

This rearrangement joins TRBV14 to TRBJ2-5, with a tentative D call TRBD1 (5 bases). The CDR3 is made up of 13 amino acids. V was shortened by 4 bases and J by 6 bases, with 12 bases between the two germline ends. Germline CDR1 reads SGHDN; CDR2 reads FVKESK. In nucleotides, the CDR3 is TGTGCCAGCAGCCCTAGGGGCGTGAAGACCCAGTACTTC. Its translation: CASSPRGVKTQYF. The full variable domain, in which reference TRBV14 and TRBJ2-5 provide the parts outside the CDR3, is EAGVTQFPSHSVIEKGQTVTLRCDPISGHDNLYWYRRVMGKEIKFLLHFVKESKQDESGMPNNRFLAERTGGTYSTLKVQPAELEDSGVYFCASSPRGVKTQYFGPGTRLLVL.

The chain carries TRBV4-3 and TRBJ1-2, with 7 bases aligning to TRBD1. CDR3 length equals 18 residues. Looked up from germline, CDR1 is LGHNA and CDR2 is YSLEER. V trimming: 3 bases; J trimming: 8 bases; junction bases outside the gene matches: 21. The CDR3 spells CASSHSLEGAPPRGGYTF. CDR3 DNA sequence: TGCGCCAGCAGCCACTCCCTGGAGGGGGCTCCCCCAAGGGGGGGCTACACCTTC.

V and J are TRBV11-2 and TRBJ2-1, with unresolved D. CDR3 length: 12 amino acids. Trimming took off 5 bases at V and 5 bases at J, with 7 bases between the two ends. The V gene's germline CDR1 is SGHAT and CDR2 FQNNGV. The CDR3: CASSLRNNEQFF. The CDR3 bases are TGTGCCAGCAGCCTCCGAAACAATGAGCAGTTCTTC.

Regarding this clone: Other DNA sequences in the same sample also yield this CDR3. V usage is TRBV7-9 and J usage is TRBJ2-7, with a weak D call TRBD1 (7 bases). This CDR3 is 13 amino acids long. The germline V gene encodes CDR1 SEHNR and CDR2 FQNEAQ (reference sequence). Trimming cost V 5 bases and J 3 bases, with 11 bases left between them. Written as DNA, the CDR3 is TGTGCCAGCAGCAGCAGGGGGGTCTACGAGCAGTACTTC. This encodes CASSSRGVYEQYF.

The chain is built from TRBV7-9 and TRBJ1-1, with 7 bases matching TRBD1. V lost 1 base and J lost 1; bases outside the gene matches: 3. CDR3 length equals 15 residues. Germline values: CDR1 SEHNR, CDR2 FQNEAQ (reference sequence). The chain's CDR3 is CASSLVDRANTEAFF. The CDR3 DNA reads TGTGCCAGCAGCTTAGTTGACAGGGCGAACACTGAAGCTTTCTTT.

The chain combines TRBV2 with TRBJ1-1; D perhaps matches TRBD1 (6 bases). CDR3 size: 15 residues. The ends were cut back, 6 bases at V and 5 bases at J, with 19 bases in the middle. The V gene's germline CDR1 is SNHLY and CDR2 FYNNEI. Here the CDR3 DNA reads TGTGCCAGCAGCAATGCTCCGGGGGGGGCGACTGAAGCTTTCTTT. It is translated as CASSNAPGGATEAFF.

In its sample, this clone was seen once. The rearrangement joins TRBV7-8 to TRBJ2-7; 8 nucleotides line up with TRBD2. Germline V gene sequence: CDR1 SGHVS, CDR2 FQNEAQ. V lost 4 bases, J lost 3 bases, and 17 bases stayed unmatched. The CDR3 extends over 18 amino acids. The CDR3 region is CASSSTLHSGLDLYEQYF. The DNA of the CDR3 is TGTGCCAGCAGCTCTACACTTCACTCGGGACTAGACCTCTACGAGCAGTACTTC. Full variable domain (rest looked up from reference TRBV7-8 and TRBJ2-7): GAGVSQSPRYKVAKRGQDVALRCDPISGHVSLFWYQQALGQGPEFLTYFQNEAQLDKSGLPSDRFFAERPEGSVSTLKIQRTQQEDSAVYLCASSSTLHSGLDLYEQYFGPGTRLTVT.

Points on this clone: Other nucleotide sequences from this sample produce the same CDR3. The chain employs TRBV11-1 and TRBJ1-1; D uncertain. This CDR3 is built from 14 residues. V was pared by 0 bases and J by 1 base, with 6 bases between. Germline CDR1 SGHAT, CDR2 FQDESV (reference sequence). CDR3 sequence: CASSLASGNTEAFF. The CDR3 coding sequence is TGTGCCAGCAGCTTAGCTTCGGGGAACACTGAAGCTTTCTTT.

This sequence joins TRBV30 and TRBJ1-2; 7 bases match TRBD1. CDR1 GTSNPN and CDR2 SVGIG come from the germline V gene (reference sequence). This CDR3 contains 15 residues. V gave up 3 bases and J gave up 4 bases; unmatched junction bases: 11. In DNA, the CDR3 is TGTGCCTGGAGCCGCCGGGACAGCCCTATCTATGGCTACACCTTC. This translates into CAWSRRDSPIYGYTF.

On this clone: This sample also contains other DNA sequences that code for the same CDR3. The rearrangement joins TRBV6-1 to TRBJ2-1; no clear D gene. This CDR3 has 10 amino acids. The V end lost 3 bases, the J end lost 7 bases, and 1 base lay between the germline ends. CDR1 and CDR2 from the germline V gene are MNHNS and SASEGT. CDR3 coding DNA: TGTGCCAGCAGTGATAATGAGCAGTTCTTC. Protein: CASSDNEQFF.

The chain uses TRBV12-1 and TRBJ2-2; TRBD2 reflects the table's D call only, with no check against the DNA. TRBV12-1 is annotated as a pseudogene. The CDR3 is made up of 15 amino acids. The CDR3 DNA follows: TGTGCCAGCAGCTTTGTAAGCGGGATTATCGGGGAGCTGTTTTTT. Translated, it gives CASSFVSGIIGELFF.

The chain carries TRBV27 and TRBJ2-3, with D hard to call. The CDR3 loop spans 16 amino acids. Germline CDR1 is MNHEY and CDR2 is SMNVEV (reference sequence). V gave up 4 bases and J gave up 0 bases, with 14 bases separating them. CDR3 loop: CASSWGNRASTDTQYF. The CDR3, as DNA: TGTGCCAGCAGTTGGGGAAACCGTGCTAGCACAGATACGCAGTATTTT.